A selection of T cell receptor beta chains follows, all from one sample in a study of CD8+CD57+ T cells in acquired aplastic anemia. From the reads, TCRdb called clonotypes with MiXCR, one entry per CDR3 protein. The sample comprises 130,000 or so distinct CDR3 sequences, approximately 41% of which are singletons, and under 3% rests with the top ten. What was sequenced was sorted CD4+, CD8+, or CD8+CD57+ T cells (not recorded which) from PBMCs. These receptors all come from a human donor with aplastic anemia. CDR3s include the opening cysteine and the closing phenylalanine or tryptophan. The D gene is left open where the match is weak. The size entry is marked missing in some rows and otherwise reads once, few, many or a size class.

J	D	size	V	CDR3	DNA
TRBJ1-4	NA	once	TRBV9	CASSVGGGNEKLFF	TGTGCCAGCAGCGTAGGTGGAGGTAATGAAAAACTGTTTTTT
TRBJ1-1	NA	few	TRBV2	CASSVDTEAFF	TGTGCCAGCAGTGTAGACACGGAAGCTTTCTTT
TRBJ2-7	NA	NA	TRBV29-1	CSVEDVGVFSYEQYF	TGCAGCGTTGAAGATGTGGGGGTTTTCTCCTACGAGCAGTACTTC
TRBJ2-2	NA	NA	TRBV28	CASSPTVGTGELFF	TGTGCCAGCAGTCCCACCGTGGGGACCGGGGAGCTGTTTTTT
TRBJ2-5	NA	NA	TRBV3-1	CASSKQGAGGPKTQYF	TGTGCCAGCAGCAAACAGGGGGCGGGGGGGCCGAAGACCCAGTACTTC
TRBJ1-4	NA	NA	TRBV5-1	CASTEGIGEKLFF	TGCGCCAGCACAGAGGGGATCGGTGAAAAACTGTTTTTT
TRBJ2-3	NA	few	TRBV10-2	CASSESIWTDTQYF	TGCGCCAGCAGTGAGTCGATTTGGACAGATACGCAGTATTTT
TRBJ2-2	NA	NA	TRBV5-6	CASSWGVFANTGELFF	TGTGCCAGCAGCTGGGGGGTCTTCGCGAACACCGGGGAGCTGTTTTTT
TRBJ1-2	NA	many	TRBV7-9	CASSLGGRGSYGYTF	TGTGCCAGCAGCTTAGGCGGCCGGGGGAGTTATGGCTACACCTTC
TRBJ2-7	NA	NA	TRBV15	CATSREAATYEQYF	TGTGCCACCAGTAGGGAGGCAGCGACCTACGAGCAGTACTTC
TRBJ2-1	TRBD1	NA	TRBV7-2	CASSLRTGRQFF	TGTGCCAGCAGTTTAAGGACAGGAAGACAGTTCTTC
TRBJ1-2	NA	NA	TRBV29-1	CSVLEGYTF	TGCAGCGTTCTCGAGGGCTACACCTTC
TRBJ2-7	NA	NA	TRBV5-5	CASSPHRTENYEQYF	TGTGCCAGCAGCCCCCATCGGACAGAGAACTACGAGCAGTACTTC
TRBJ2-5	NA	many	TRBV6-5	CASSYLTQETQYF	TGTGCCAGCAGTTACTTGACTCAAGAGACCCAGTACTTC
TRBJ1-1	NA	many	TRBV25-1	CASSDGGVFRQTEAFF	TGTGCCAGCAGTGATGGCGGGGTTTTTAGGCAGACTGAAGCTTTCTTT
TRBJ2-4	TRBD2	NA	TRBV5-6	CASSLGLADIQYF	TGTGCCAGCAGCTTGGGACTAGCGGACATTCAGTACTTC
TRBJ1-5	NA	many	TRBV7-6	CASSLGGAGNQPQHF	TGTGCCAGCAGCTTAGGGGGGGCAGGGAATCAGCCCCAGCATTTT
TRBJ2-2	NA	few	TRBV2	CASRDRNTGELFF	TGTGCCAGCAGGGACAGAAACACCGGGGAGCTGTTTTTT
TRBJ1-2	TRBD1	once	TRBV2	CASSLTGEGYTF	TGTGCCAGCAGCCTGACAGGGGAGGGCTACACCTTC
TRBJ2-5	TRBD2	many	TRBV29-1	CSALTSGQETQYF	TGCAGCGCCTTGACTAGCGGCCAAGAGACCCAGTACTTC
TRBJ2-5	NA	NA	TRBV19	CASMPLGTQQKTQYF	TGTGCCAGTATGCCTCTCGGGACGCAGCAGAAGACCCAGTACTTC
TRBJ2-7	NA	many	TRBV24-1	CATSENRAPSYEQYF	TGTGCCACCAGTGAAAACAGGGCCCCCTCCTACGAGCAGTACTTC
TRBJ1-1	NA	NA	TRBV7-9	CASSFGGFVTEAFF	TGTGCCAGCAGCTTTGGAGGGTTTGTCACTGAAGCTTTCTTT
TRBJ2-7	TRBD1	NA	TRBV15	CATSSRTGYEQYF	TGTGCCACCAGCAGCCGGACAGGGTACGAGCAGTACTTC
TRBJ2-7	NA	few	TRBV7-8	CASSSPSRETYEQYF	TGTGCCAGCAGCTCGCCTAGCCGGGAGACCTACGAGCAGTACTTC
TRBJ1-5	TRBD1	NA	TRBV5-1	CASSPGQGAGQPQHF	TGCGCCAGCAGCCCCGGACAGGGGGCAGGTCAGCCCCAGCATTTT
TRBJ1-2	NA	many	TRBV6-5	CASRYLQNAAYGYTF	TGTGCCAGCCGATACCTCCAAAACGCTGCCTATGGCTACACCTTC
TRBJ2-5	NA	many	TRBV4-1	CASSQLPQETQYF	TGCGCCAGCAGCCAACTACCCCAGGAGACCCAGTACTTC
TRBJ1-1	TRBD1	many	TRBV5-6	CASSLGTGAFNTEAFF	TGTGCCAGCAGCTTGGGGACAGGGGCCTTTAACACTGAAGCTTTCTTT
TRBJ2-5	NA	many	TRBV20-1	CSAVLQTQYF	TGCAGTGCAGTACTACAGACCCAGTACTTC
TRBJ1-2	NA	many	TRBV2	CASSGGNYGYTF	TGTGCCAGCAGCGGAGGGAACTATGGCTACACCTTC
TRBJ2-5	TRBD2	NA	TRBV24-1	CATSDLGLAEQEAQYF	TGTGCCACCAGTGACTTAGGCCTAGCGGAACAAGAGGCCCAGTACTTC
TRBJ2-5	NA	NA	TRBV19	CASSNSQETQYF	TGTGCCAGTAGTAACAGTCAAGAGACCCAGTACTTC
TRBJ2-2	TRBD2	NA	TRBV4-1	CASSQDWGLAGDWGELFF	TGCGCCAGCAGCCAAGATTGGGGACTAGCGGGGGATTGGGGGGAGCTGTTTTTT
TRBJ1-1	NA	many	TRBV6-5	CASYRANTEAFF	TGTGCCTCTTACCGGGCGAACACTGAAGCTTTCTTT
TRBJ1-3	NA	NA	TRBV20-1	CSARDGAFSGNTIYF	TGCAGTGCTAGAGACGGGGCCTTTTCTGGAAACACCATATATTTT
TRBJ2-3	NA	many	TRBV2	CASSLEVRDTQYF	TGTGCCAGCTCACTGGAGGTGAGAGATACGCAGTATTTT
TRBJ1-1	TRBD1	few	TRBV3-1	CASSQVGGQGTEAFF	TGTGCCAGCAGCCAAGTGGGAGGACAGGGCACTGAAGCTTTCTTT
TRBJ2-5	TRBD1	NA	TRBV18	CASFRDRGFGETQYF	TGTGCCAGCTTCCGGGACAGGGGCTTCGGGGAGACCCAGTACTTC
TRBJ2-1	TRBD1	many	TRBV5-6	CASSLNRGNEQFF	TGTGCCAGCAGCTTGAACAGGGGGAATGAGCAGTTCTTC
TRBJ2-5	NA	NA	TRBV2	CASGERWGETQYF	TGTGCCAGCGGCGAGCGGTGGGGAGAGACCCAGTACTTC
TRBJ1-4	NA	many	TRBV6-5	CASSYEREYEKLFF	TGTGCCAGCAGTTACGAAAGGGAGTATGAAAAACTGTTTTTT
TRBJ1-2	NA	many	TRBV20-1	CSATRKANYGYTF	TGCAGTGCCACCCGGAAAGCTAACTATGGCTACACCTTC
TRBJ1-6	TRBD1	many	TRBV7-2	CASRPVSPGTGNSPLHF	TGTGCCAGCAGACCAGTGAGCCCCGGGACAGGAAATTCACCCCTCCACTTT
TRBJ2-7	NA	many	TRBV12-3/TRBV12-4	CASSFPGREQYF	TGTGCCAGCAGTTTCCCCGGCCGCGAGCAGTACTTC
TRBJ2-1	TRBD1	NA	TRBV2	CASSGDSGEQFF	TGTGCCAGCAGTGGGGACAGTGGTGAGCAGTTCTTC
TRBJ2-7	NA	few	TRBV18	CASSPFSRGGTGSEQYF	TGTGCCAGCTCACCGTTCTCGAGGGGGGGCACGGGTAGCGAGCAGTACTTC
TRBJ1-5	NA	NA	TRBV28	CVSRSYSNQPQHF	TGTGTCAGCAGGAGTTATAGCAATCAGCCCCAGCATTTT
TRBJ2-7	NA	NA	TRBV20-1	CSAGKRETYEQYF	TGCAGTGCAGGGAAGAGAGAGACCTACGAGCAGTACTTC
TRBJ2-7	NA	NA	TRBV20-1	CSALHRDYEQYF	TGCAGTGCTTTGCACAGGGACTACGAGCAGTACTTC
TRBJ2-5	NA	many	TRBV2	CASSDRAIKKETQYF	TGTGCCAGCAGTGACCGGGCTATCAAAAAAGAGACCCAGTACTTC
TRBJ1-3	NA	many	TRBV29-1	CSVVESVRLSGNTIYF	TGCAGCGTTGTGGAATCCGTCCGGCTCTCTGGAAACACCATATATTTT
TRBJ2-1	TRBD2	NA	TRBV12-5	CASNPTSVNEQFF	TGTGCTAGTAATCCCACTAGCGTCAATGAGCAGTTCTTC